Described below is a single T cell receptor (delta chain) sequence and its context. Given a far larger clone just one base away, this is likely a sequencing read error. Other DNA sequences within the sample encode an identical CDR3. The data were obtained in a study of gamma-delta T cells after stem cell transplantation. TCRdb fed the RT-PCR reads into CATT to redo clone calling. This table has under 2,500 delta-chain clones, 5.5% to 6.5% appearing once. CDR3 length: 18 residues. Per the germline V gene, CDR1 is GEAIGNYY and CDR2 is EKD. This sequence originates from a human donor. It is not recorded whose cells these are; they may come from a transplant donor. The material sequenced was gamma-delta T cells. The chain has TRDV2 and TRDJ3; D call uncertain. CDR3 sequence (DNA): TGTGCCTGCGACACCGTAAGGACAAGCTCCTGGGACACCCGACAGATGTTTTTC. Its translation: CACDTVRTSSWDTRQMFF.